Below, 27 T cell receptor beta chains from the same sample are listed, as sequenced in a study of OX40 agonist ivuxolimab in advanced cancers. TCRdb keeps only in-frame clones here, not all; method: immunoSEQ multiplex PCR. The sample yields 65,000 to 95,000 clones, 85% to 95% seen once. Source: CD4+ or CD8+ T cells sorted from blood, taken in a trial of the OX40 agonist ivuxolimab. These receptors all stem from an adult with an advanced solid tumor such as melanoma, head and neck, liver or kidney cancer.

The chain combines TRBV4-3 with TRBJ1-6; D is ambiguous. This CDR3 spans 13 amino acids. Germline V gene sequence: CDR1 LGHNA, CDR2 YSLEER. Trimming removed 1 base at V and 10 bases at J, with 8 bases between. CDR3: CASSQATGSPLHF. CDR3 sequence (DNA): TGCGCCAGCAGCCAAGCTACGGGGTCACCCCTCCACTTT.

The rearrangement uses TRBV19 and TRBJ1-5; 8 bases line up with TRBD1. V lost 6 bases, J lost 7 bases, and 17 bases stayed unmatched. Germline V lookup: CDR1 LNHDA, CDR2 SQIVND (reference sequence). This CDR3 is 17 amino acids long. The CDR3 reads CASRRLRTGTGEQPQHF. The CDR3 coding sequence is TGTGCCAGTAGGCGTCTCCGGACAGGGACAGGTGAACAGCCCCAGCATTTT.

This chain uses TRBV27 with TRBJ2-7; tentatively, D is TRBD1 or TRBD2 (5 bases each). This CDR3 has 14 amino acids. Germline V CDR1 and CDR2: MNHEY, SMNVEV (reference sequence). V gave up 5 bases and J gave up 2 bases, with 13 bases separating them. CDR3 sequence reads: CASSLTGGTYEQYF. CDR3 DNA sequence: TGTGCCAGCAGTCTTACAGGAGGAACCTACGAGCAGTACTTC.

V and J are TRBV28 and TRBJ1-5, with TRBD1 matching over 8 bases. J was trimmed by 7 bases and V by 5 bases; bases with no gene match: 10. The CDR3 spans 15 residues. Germline values: CDR1 MDHEN, CDR2 SYDVKM. As DNA, the CDR3 is TGTGCCAGCAGTGTCGGACAGGGAACGAAACAGCCCCAGCATTTT. It specifies CASSVGQGTKQPQHF.

J is TRBJ1-1 and V is TRBV5-1; a possible D gene is TRBD1 (5 bases). Germline values: CDR1 SGHRS, CDR2 YFSETQ. V gave up 1 base and J gave up 1 base, with 8 bases separating them. This CDR3 is 14 amino acids long. The CDR3 is CASSLLGGNTEAFF. In nucleotides, the CDR3 is TGCGCCAGCAGCTTGCTGGGGGGGAACACTGAAGCTTTCTTT.

The CDR3 DNA reads as TGTGCCAGCACCCCCCCGGGGGCCACGACCGCCTACGAGCAGTACTTC. This translates into CASTPPGATTAYEQYF. The chain joins TRBV28 to TRBJ2-7; D possibly matches TRBD1 or TRBD2 (6 bases each). Germline V lookup: CDR1 MDHEN, CDR2 SYDVKM. This CDR3 is built from 16 residues. The V and J ends lost 7 bases and 2 bases respectively, with 21 bases between them.

V and J are TRBV11-1 and TRBJ2-1; either TRBD1 or TRBD2 may fit D (5 bases each). V lost 1 base, J lost 7 bases, and 14 bases lay in between. Per the germline V gene, CDR1 is SGHAT and CDR2 is FQDESV (reference sequence). This CDR3 comprises 15 residues. The CDR3 here is CASSLGRRKGNEQFF. The CDR3 nucleotides are TGTGCCAGCAGCTTAGGCCGGAGGAAGGGGAATGAGCAGTTCTTC.

This chain uses TRBV28 with TRBJ1-2; 9 positions match TRBD1. V gave up 5 bases and J gave up 4 bases; unmatched junction bases: 5. The CDR3 runs to 14 residues. Germline CDR1 MDHEN, CDR2 SYDVKM. CDR3 residues: CASSKGQGTYGYTF. Written as DNA, the CDR3 is TGTGCCAGCAGTAAGGGACAGGGAACCTATGGCTACACCTTC.

CDR3 loop: CASSLAGRRETQYF. The CDR3 DNA reads TGTGCCAGCAGCTTAGCGGGAAGGCGGGAGACCCAGTACTTC. V is TRBV11-2 and J is TRBJ2-5; weak D call: TRBD2 (5 bases). The V gene's germline CDR1 is SGHAT and CDR2 FQNNGV. Trimming shortened V by 1 base and J by 5 bases, and 11 bases separated the two germline ends. This CDR3 has 14 amino acids.

There are a few counts of this clone. J is TRBJ1-1 and V is TRBV7-3, with D perhaps matching TRBD1 (5 bases). Germline V gives CDR1 SGHTA, CDR2 FQGTGA. This CDR3 region has 13 residues. V was clipped by 6 bases and J by 5 bases, with 13 bases between them. CDR3 DNA: TGTGCCAGCAGATATACGGGGGGAACTGAAGCTTTCTTT. It yields the protein CASRYTGGTEAFF. Combining the CDR3 with reference TRBV7-3 and TRBJ1-1 gives the whole variable domain GAGVSQTPSNKVTEKGKYVELRCDPISGHTALYWYRQSLGQGPEFLIYFQGTGAADDSGLPNDRFFAVRPEGSVSTLKIQRTERGDSAVYLCASRYTGGTEAFFGQGTRLTVV.

The rearrangement uses TRBV7-3 and TRBJ2-2; TRBD2 aligns across 10 bases. The length of the CDR3 is 16 residues. The V segment lost 5 bases and the J segment 5 bases; nucleotides outside the gene matches: 8. CDR1 and CDR2 from the germline V gene are SGHTA and FQGTGA. CDR3: CASSPLTSGFTGELFF. The CDR3 bases are TGTGCCAGCAGCCCTCTGACTAGCGGGTTTACCGGGGAGCTGTTTTTT. The full variable domain, rest sourced from reference TRBV7-3 and TRBJ2-2, is GAGVSQTPSNKVTEKGKYVELRCDPISGHTALYWYRQSLGQGPEFLIYFQGTGAADDSGLPNDRFFAVRPEGSVSTLKIQRTERGDSAVYLCASSPLTSGFTGELFFGEGSRLTVL.

This chain connects TRBV11-2 to TRBJ2-1, with a possible D match to TRBD2 (7 bases). CDR3 length: 14 amino acids. V shed 3 bases and J shed 9 bases, with 15 bases lying between them. CDR1 SGHAT and CDR2 FQNNGV come from the germline V gene. The CDR3 DNA follows: TGTGCCAGCAGCTTGGGGGCGGGAGTTGTTGAGCAGTTCTTC. Protein product: CASSLGAGVVEQFF.

V and J are TRBV7-3 and TRBJ2-1; a weak D match, TRBD2 (5 bases). Germline V gives CDR1 SGHTA, CDR2 FQGTGA. The V end was cut by 0 bases, the J end by 8 bases, with 11 bases between. The CDR3 totals 14 residues. The CDR3 protein is CASSLTSASYEQFF. CDR3 DNA sequence: TGTGCCAGCAGCTTAACGTCGGCTAGCTATGAGCAGTTCTTC.

The chain employs TRBV6-6 and TRBJ2-2; 10 bases agree with TRBD2. The V gene's germline CDR1 is MNHNY and CDR2 SVGAGI (reference sequence). V lost 6 bases and J lost 1; bases outside the gene matches: 5. There are 16 residues in the CDR3. CDR3 DNA sequence: TGTGCCAGCAGACCTCGGACTAGCGGGAACACCGGGGAGCTGTTTTTT. It translates to CASRPRTSGNTGELFF.

The V gene is TRBV5-1, the J gene TRBJ2-2; D call uncertain. The CDR3 is 16 amino acids. The germline gives CDR1 SGHRS, CDR2 YFSETQ. V dropped 4 bases and J dropped 1 base, with 14 bases sitting between them. The CDR3 protein is CASSPQVAENTGELFF. The CDR3 region has the DNA TGCGCCAGCAGCCCCCAGGTGGCGGAGAACACCGGGGAGCTGTTTTTT.

The gene calls are TRBV7-8 and TRBJ2-5; TRBD2 matches 12 bases. Germline V gene sequence: CDR1 SGHVS, CDR2 FQNEAQ. V lost 4 bases, J lost 5 bases, and 20 bases stayed unmatched. This CDR3 spans 20 amino acids. CDR3 coding DNA: TGTGCCAGCAGCTCTCCGGGACAACCTAGCGGGAGGGCCTTGGGGGAGACCCAGTACTTC. Translation gives CASSSPGQPSGRALGETQYF.

V gene TRBV11-1 combines with J gene TRBJ2-7; D possibly matches TRBD1 or TRBD2 (5 bases each). The CDR3 extends over 16 amino acids. Germline assignment: CDR1 SGHAT and CDR2 FQDESV (reference sequence). The V and J ends lost 2 bases and 4 bases respectively, with 18 bases between them. The CDR3 nucleotides read TGTGCCAGCAGCTTAAGTAGGGGAGCAAAGGCGTACGAGCAGTACTTC. Protein: CASSLSRGAKAYEQYF.

The rearrangement uses TRBV11-2 and TRBJ2-7; 8 bases match TRBD2. The germline V gene encodes CDR1 SGHAT and CDR2 FQNNGV. The junction had 3 bases not matched to a gene; V was cut back by 5 bases and J by 3 bases. The CDR3 contains 13 residues. CDR3 nucleotide sequence: TGTGCCAGCAGCGCGGGACTAGTCTACGAGCAGTACTTC. Translation: CASSAGLVYEQYF.

This clone has only one observation. The rearrangement links TRBV2 to TRBJ1-5; TRBD1 matches 9 bases. V gave up 6 bases and J gave up 4 bases; unmatched junction bases: 16. The length of the CDR3 is 18 residues. Germline V gene data show CDR1 as SNHLY and CDR2 as FYNNEI. DNA for the CDR3: TGTGCCAGCAGCAACAAGCCTGGGACAGGGCTTGGAAATCAGCCCCAGCATTTT. It translates to CASSNKPGTGLGNQPQHF.

This chain uses TRBV5-3 with TRBJ1-2; D is unresolved. TRBV5-3 is recorded as an ORF, its role being uncertain. The ends were cut back, 0 bases at V and 2 bases at J, with 17 bases in the middle. CDR3 size: 17 residues. The CDR3 sequence: CARSLVGEGNLNYGYTF. The CDR3 DNA follows: TGTGCCAGAAGCTTGGTCGGGGAGGGCAACCTGAACTATGGCTACACCTTC.

V and J are TRBV6-1 and TRBJ1-3, with D unresolved. From germline, CDR1 is MNHNS and CDR2 SASEGT. Trimming took 6 bases from V and 4 from J, leaving 13 bases between them. The CDR3 covers 14 residues. CDR3 sequence (DNA): TGTGCCAGCAGGTCACTGAGCAGCGGAAACACCATATATTTT. Translation gives CASRSLSSGNTIYF.

The gene calls are TRBV15 and TRBJ2-3, with 9 bases fitting TRBD2. V was pared by 3 bases and J by 5 bases, with 12 bases of the junction left unmatched. This CDR3 has 17 amino acids. Germline-derived CDR1 and CDR2 are LNHNV and YYDKDF (reference sequence). The CDR3 loop reads CATSSPAGGTNGDTQYF. CDR3 coding DNA: TGTGCCACCAGCAGCCCAGCGGGAGGTACGAATGGAGATACGCAGTATTTT.

The rearrangement uses TRBV19 and TRBJ1-4; no reliable D call. The germline V gene has CDR1 LNHDA and CDR2 SQIVND (reference sequence). V was pared by 3 bases and J by 3 bases, with 11 bases between. The CDR3 has 15 amino acids. The CDR3 DNA sequence: TGTGCCAGTAGTATTATCGGACCCCCTAATGAAAAACTGTTTTTT. It translates to CASSIIGPPNEKLFF.

This clone was counted a single time. The chain links TRBV9 to TRBJ2-3; 8 nucleotides agree with TRBD1. The CDR3 is 16 residues long. Germline lookup yields CDR1 SGDLS and CDR2 YYNGEE. V shed 0 bases and J 7 bases; nucleotides not matched to a gene: 10. The chain's CDR3 is CASSVGYGQGTYTQYF. The DNA for the CDR3 is TGTGCCAGCAGCGTAGGCTATGGACAGGGCACGTATACGCAGTATTTT.

The CDR3 nucleotides are TGTGCCAGTAGCTATGGACACTTTAGCAATCAGCCCCAGCATTTT. Its translation is CASSYGHFSNQPQHF. The V gene is TRBV19, the J gene TRBJ1-5, with D perhaps TRBD1 (5 bases). This CDR3 region has 15 residues. V shed 6 bases and J shed 0 bases, with 12 bases lying between them. Germline V gene sequence: CDR1 LNHDA, CDR2 SQIVND (reference sequence). Full variable domain (remainder filled in from reference TRBV19 and TRBJ1-5): DGGITQSPKYLFRKEGQNVTLSCEQNLNHDAMYWYRQDPGQGLRLIYYSQIVNDFQKGDIAEGYSVSREKKESFPLTVTSAQKNPTAFYLCASSYGHFSNQPQHFGDGTRLSIL.

This chain uses TRBV5-6 with TRBJ2-3; 7 bases map to TRBD2. The germline V gene has CDR1 SGHDT and CDR2 YYEEEE. This CDR3 contains 13 residues. The junction had 1 base not matched to a gene; V was cut back by 4 bases and J by 2 bases. The DNA for the CDR3 is TGTGCCAGCAGCCGGGAGGTCACAGATACGCAGTATTTT. Its translation: CASSREVTDTQYF.

This clone occurred once. The chain carries TRBV7-2 and TRBJ1-4; perhaps TRBD1 as D (6 bases). The V end was cut by 5 bases, the J end by 8 bases, with 15 bases between. The CDR3 extends over 14 amino acids. Germline CDR1 SGHTA, CDR2 FQGNSA. The CDR3 sequence: CASSRGFRSEKLFF. The CDR3 DNA is TGTGCCAGCAGCAGGGGGTTCCGGTCCGAAAAACTGTTTTTT.